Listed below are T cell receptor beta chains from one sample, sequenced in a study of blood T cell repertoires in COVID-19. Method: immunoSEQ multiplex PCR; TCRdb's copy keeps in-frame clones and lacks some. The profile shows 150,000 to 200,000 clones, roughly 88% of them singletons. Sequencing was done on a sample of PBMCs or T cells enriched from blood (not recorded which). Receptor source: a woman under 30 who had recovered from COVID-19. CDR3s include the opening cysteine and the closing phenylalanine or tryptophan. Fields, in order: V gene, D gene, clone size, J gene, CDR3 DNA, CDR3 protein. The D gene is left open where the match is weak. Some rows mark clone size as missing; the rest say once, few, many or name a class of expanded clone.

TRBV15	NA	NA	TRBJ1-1	TGTGCCACCAGCAGGGGGGGAGGTTCTGGCACTGAAGCTTTCTTT	CATSRGGGSGTEAFF
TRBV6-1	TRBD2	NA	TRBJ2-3	TGTGCCAGCAGTGAGACTAGCGGCACAGATACGCAGTATTTT	CASSETSGTDTQYF
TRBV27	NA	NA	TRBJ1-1	TGTGCCAGCAGTTCCGTGAACACTGAAGCTTTCTTT	CASSSVNTEAFF
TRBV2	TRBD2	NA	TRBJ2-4	TGTGCCAGCACCCCCGGGACTAGCGGAAAAAACATTCAGTACTTC	CASTPGTSGKNIQYF
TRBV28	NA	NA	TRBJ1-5	TGTGCCAGCAGTCCCCCGGGGAGTCAGCCCCAGCATTTT	CASSPPGSQPQHF
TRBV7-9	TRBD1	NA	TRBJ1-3	TGTGCCAGCAGCTTAGGGACAGGATCTCGGCGAAACACCATATATTTT	CASSLGTGSRRNTIYF
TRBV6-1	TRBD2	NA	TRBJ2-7	TGTGCCAGCAGTGCTTCTCGTAGCGGGGGGATCTACGAGCAGTACTTC	CASSASRSGGIYEQYF
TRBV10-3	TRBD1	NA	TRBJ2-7	TGTGCCACCCGTCCCGGGACAGGGAACTACGAGCAGTACTTC	CATRPGTGNYEQYF
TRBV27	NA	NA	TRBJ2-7	TGTGCCAGCGCCGGGGCAGGGGCTTACGAGCAGTACTTC	CASAGAGAYEQYF
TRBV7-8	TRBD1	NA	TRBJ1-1	TGTGCCAGCAGCAACGGACAGGGAAGCACTGAAGCTTTCTTT	CASSNGQGSTEAFF
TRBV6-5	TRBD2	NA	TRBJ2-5	TGTGCCAGCAGGAGGGGAGGGGAAACCCAAGAGACCCAGTACTTC	CASRRGGETQETQYF
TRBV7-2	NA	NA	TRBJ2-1	TGTGCCAGCAGCTTAACCAGCGGACCTTACAATGAGCAGTTCTTC	CASSLTSGPYNEQFF
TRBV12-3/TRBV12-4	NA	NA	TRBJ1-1	TGTGCCAGCACCTGGGGGCGGACTGAAGCTTTCTTT	CASTWGRTEAFF
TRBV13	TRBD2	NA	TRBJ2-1	TGTGCCAGCAGCTCCGCGGGGGACTACAATGAGCAGTTCTTC	CASSSAGDYNEQFF
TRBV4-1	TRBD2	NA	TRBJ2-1	TGCGCCAGCAGCCATGGGACTAGCGGGAGCAATGAGCAGTTCTTC	CASSHGTSGSNEQFF
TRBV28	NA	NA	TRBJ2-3	TGTGCCAGCAGGGGACTCTATACGCAGTATTTT	CASRGLYTQYF
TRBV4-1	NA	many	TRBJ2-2	TGCGCCAGCAGCCAAGCCCAGGGACATTCGTCCGGGGAGCTGTTTTTT	CASSQAQGHSSGELFF
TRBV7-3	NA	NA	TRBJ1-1	TGTGCCAGCAGCCTCGGGGGGAGGGAAAACACTGAAGCTTTCTTT	CASSLGGRENTEAFF
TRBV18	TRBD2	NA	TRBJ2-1	TGTGCCAGCACTAGGGGACTAGCGGGAGGAAATGAGCAGTTCTTC	CASTRGLAGGNEQFF
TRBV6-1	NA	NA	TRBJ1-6	TGTGCCAGCAGTGAAATAATCAATTCACCCCTCCACTTT	CASSEIINSPLHF
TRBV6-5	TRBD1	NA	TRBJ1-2	TGTGCCAGCAGTTTGGGACAGGGGGTCTATGGCTACACCTTC	CASSLGQGVYGYTF
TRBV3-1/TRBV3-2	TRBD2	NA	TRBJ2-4	TGTGCCAGCAGCCAAGATGGGCGGGGGATGTCCAAAAACATTCAGTACTTC	CASSQDGRGMSKNIQYF
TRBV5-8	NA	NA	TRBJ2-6	TGTGCCAGCAGCTTGATCTCGGGGGCCAACGTCCTGACTTTC	CASSLISGANVLTF
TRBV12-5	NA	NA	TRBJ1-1	TGTGCTAGTGGTTTCGATTCTGGAGCAGAAGGCACTGAAGCTTTCTTT	CASGFDSGAEGTEAFF
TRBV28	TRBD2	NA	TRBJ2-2	TGTGCCAGCAGTTCGGGCGGGAGTCGAGGCGGGGAGCTGTTTTTT	CASSSGGSRGGELFF
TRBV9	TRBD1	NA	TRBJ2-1	TGTGCCAGCCAGGGGGATTATGGCAATGAGCAGTTCTTC	CASQGDYGNEQFF
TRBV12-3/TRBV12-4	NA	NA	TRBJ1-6	TGTGCCAGCACCCAGGGAAGAGATCCACCCCTCCACTTT	CASTQGRDPPLHF